This T cell receptor beta chain was retrieved from a study of post-analysis software for immune sequencing data. Study-level information: Clinical courses comprised relapsing-remitting, secondary progressive and progressive-relapsing multiple sclerosis. Study-level results: Among a few TRBV segments more frequent in patients than controls were TRBV5-6, TRBV5-1 and TRBV20-1. Same-batch samples co-clustered strongly by F measure. Controls' normalized Chao1 diversity significantly exceeded that of multiple sclerosis patients.

CDR1 and CDR2 from the germline V gene are LGHDT and YNNKEL (reference sequence). J was trimmed by 7 bases and V by 5 bases; bases with no gene match: 9. CDR3 length: 15 amino acids. The library was made from cDNA and included unique molecular identifiers. Each sample of 1 to 10 million input T cells yielded roughly 500,000 cDNA molecules, so each molecule approximated one T cell. Each CDR3 protein is one row after TCRdb ran MiXCR on the PCR reads. Among a few hundred thousand distinct CDR3 sequences listed, 36% were seen once. This clonotype was seen a few times. Its antigen is still unknown. This may come from a read error, since a much larger clone is one base off.

The receptor's source is a girl aged 10 to 17 with multiple sclerosis. The V gene is TRBV3-1, the J gene TRBJ2-7, with 12 bases that match TRBD2. The sample consisted of blood. The DNA for the CDR3 is TGTGCCAGCAGCGCGACTAGCGGGAGCTACAATGAGCAGTACTTC. This translates into CASSATSGSYNEQYF.